This T cell receptor beta chain comes out of a study of cytomegalovirus exposure and HLA in healthy donors. Trimming shortened V by 5 bases and J by 1 base, and 14 bases separated the two germline ends. Germline V gene data show CDR1 as SEHNR and CDR2 as FQNEAQ (reference sequence). The CDR3 is 15 residues long. Vbeta (60) and Jbeta (13) primers were used in the PCR. Sequenced by immunoSEQ multiplex PCR; TCRdb stores in-frame clones only, minus some. Of some 65,000 clones listed, 60% to 80% are singletons. The sequence derives from a young man in good health and CMV-seronegative. The material sequenced was PBMCs. The V gene is TRBV7-9, the J gene TRBJ1-1; tentatively, D is TRBD1 (5 bases). This CDR3 reads CASSTHPGQNTEAFF. The CDR3 DNA reads TGTGCCAGCAGCACTCACCCAGGGCAGAACACTGAAGCTTTCTTT.